These 15 T cell receptor beta chains were all obtained from the same sample, sequenced in a study of T cells in women clearing cervical HPV infection. The data were produced by immunoSEQ multiplex PCR, yet TCRdb's version contains in-frame clones alone and is incomplete. Its clone listing holds about 48,000 clones. The source material was blood buffy coat. These receptors originate from a woman between 18 and 69 years old with a cervical HPV16 infection that either progressed to CIN3+ or cleared (not recorded which).

CDR3 DNA, as far as it was read: TGTGCCGGTACCGGGACAGGGGACACTGAA. This codes for CAGTGTGDTE. The whole CDR3 protein is CAGTGTGDTEAFF. The chain is built from TRBV6-8 and TRBJ1-1; TRBD1 matches at 10 bases. Read coverage stops 3 residues before the CDR3 terminus; the germline J gene supplies the remainder. V trimming: 11 bases; J trimming: 3 bases; junction bases outside the gene matches: 6. This CDR3 is built from 13 residues. CDR1 is MNHGY, CDR2 SAAAGT, per germline.

For this clone: The read terminates 3 residues before the CDR3 end, so the remaining end is supplied by the germline J gene. This chain links TRBV5-1 with TRBJ2-6; D may be TRBD1 (6 bases). Germline CDR1 is SGHRS and CDR2 is YFSETQ. CDR3 size: 15 residues. Trimming took 7 bases from V and 0 from J, leaving 11 bases between them. The DNA read from the CDR3 is TGCGCCAGCGGACAGACACACTCTGGGGCCAACGTC. Translated, it gives CASGQTHSGANV. Given in full, the CDR3 is CASGQTHSGANVLTF.

Remarks on this clone: One end of the junction is discordant with germline, which a read error may explain. The read terminates 3 residues ahead of where the CDR3 ends, so the germline J gene completes it. The gene calls are TRBV14 and TRBJ1-4; D unresolved. The CDR3 runs to 13 residues. Per the germline V gene, CDR1 is SGHDN and CDR2 is FVKESK. CDR3 in amino acids: CASSQADFEKLFF. CDR3 DNA (partial): TGTGCCAGCAGTCAAGCGGACTTTGAAAAA.

On this clone itself: The read comes to an end 3 residues before the CDR3 does, leaving the germline J gene to fill in the end. The V gene is TRBV4-1, the J gene TRBJ2-4, with 7 bases matching TRBD2. Germline V gives CDR1 MGHRA, CDR2 YSYEKL. Unmatched junction bases numbered 11, after V lost 0 bases and J lost 3 bases. The CDR3 covers 18 residues. Partial CDR3 DNA: TGCGCCAGCAGCCAAGACCCTTCCAGCGGGATGGTCAAAAACATT. Protein: CASSQDPSSGMVKNI. The CDR3 as a whole reads CASSQDPSSGMVKNIQYF.

Points on this clone: The read ends 3 residues early relative to the CDR3; the germline J gene fills the gap. The J gene is TRBJ2-3, the V gene TRBV5-4, with a possible D match to TRBD1 (8 bases). CDR3 length: 15 residues. Looked up from germline, CDR1 is SGHNT and CDR2 is YYREEE (reference sequence). The ends were cut back, 4 bases at V and 4 bases at J, with 16 bases in the middle. CDR3 residues: CASSQWTGRADTQYF. CDR3 DNA, as far as it was read: TGTGCCAGCAGCCAATGGACAGGGAGGGCAGATACG.

A word on this clone: The CDR3 extends 3 residues past the end of the read, so its final part is completed from the germline J gene. The V and J genes are TRBV19 and TRBJ2-5; 11 bases agree with TRBD1. CDR1 LNHDA and CDR2 SQIVND come from the germline V gene (reference sequence). V lost 5 bases to trimming and J lost 5 bases; unmatched junction nucleotides: 10. The CDR3 has 16 amino acids. CDR3 in amino acids: CASSSADRGPLETQYF. Incomplete CDR3 DNA: TGTGCCAGTAGTTCTGCGGACAGGGGGCCCCTTGAGACC.

For this clone: Coverage ceases 3 residues before the CDR3 finishes, and the germline J gene fills in the end. This chain links TRBV10-3 with TRBJ1-2; 10 nucleotides agree with TRBD1. The J segment lost 5 bases and the V segment lost 3 bases, leaving 3 bases of the junction unmatched. Germline assignment: CDR1 ENHRY and CDR2 SYGVKD. This CDR3 spans 14 amino acids. This CDR3 reads CAISDRDRGYGYTF. CDR3 bases read: TGTGCCATCAGTGACCGGGACAGGGGTTATGGC.

Concerning this clone itself: The read halts 3 residues ahead of the CDR3 end, with the missing end drawn from the germline J gene. J is TRBJ2-5 and V is TRBV9; D is perhaps TRBD2 (5 bases). Germline assignment: CDR1 SGDLS and CDR2 YYNGEE. Trimming took off 4 bases at V and 2 bases at J, with 12 bases between the two ends. The CDR3 extends over 14 amino acids. The covered CDR3 bases are TGTGCCAGCAGCCCACGGGGTCTACAAGAGACC. This codes for CASSPRGLQET. The entire CDR3 protein is CASSPRGLQETQYF.

Remarks on this clone: The CDR3 goes on 3 residues after the read ends, and that part is filled in from the germline J gene. The chain is built from TRBV20-1 and TRBJ1-2; TRBD1 matches at 7 bases. Trimming removed 2 bases from V and 3 bases from J; junction bases left unmatched: 3. Per the germline V gene, CDR1 is DFQATT and CDR2 is SNEGSKA (reference sequence). CDR3 size: 13 residues. The CDR3 spells CSARPDRDYGYTF. The covered CDR3 bases are TGCAGTGCTAGACCCGACAGGGACTATGGC.

A word on this clone: The read comes to an end 3 residues before the CDR3 does, leaving the germline J gene to fill in the end. The rearrangement links TRBV29-1 to TRBJ1-4; D is uncertain. Trimming took off 4 bases at V and 3 bases at J, with 9 bases between the two ends. The CDR3 sequence is 13 residues long. Germline V gene data show CDR1 as SQVTM and CDR2 as ANQGSEA. CDR3 residues: CSVAVTANEKLFF. The covered CDR3 bases are TGCAGCGTTGCGGTCACGGCTAATGAAAAA.

Details on this clone: The DNA ends 3 residues before the CDR3 does, and the rest of the CDR3 is filled in from the germline J gene. The chain uses TRBV7-3 and TRBJ2-2, with 10 bases identical to TRBD2. CDR3 length equals 14 residues. From germline, CDR1 is SGHTA and CDR2 FQGTGA. V was pared by 5 bases and J by 6 bases, with 3 bases of the junction left unmatched. CDR3 in amino acids: CASSILAGAGELFF. The part of the CDR3 DNA that was read is TGTGCCAGCAGCATCCTAGCGGGGGCCGGGGAG.

Details on this clone: The read terminates 3 residues ahead of where the CDR3 ends, so the germline J gene completes it. This rearrangement joins TRBV5-1 to TRBJ2-3; 12 positions match TRBD2. In germline, CDR1 is SGHRS, CDR2 YFSETQ. Losses at the gene ends were 0 bases for V and 6 bases for J; bases not matched to a gene: 5. This CDR3 is 16 amino acids long. CDR3 sequence reads: CASSLVLAGGPDTQYF. The sequenced CDR3 bases are TGCGCCAGCAGCTTGGTGCTAGCGGGAGGGCCGGATACG.

Note on this clone: The read ends 3 residues before the CDR3 terminus; that terminus is restored from the germline J gene. The chain employs TRBV10-2 and TRBJ2-5; the match to TRBD2 covers 7 bases. Trimming cost V 3 bases and J 3 bases; bases outside gene matches: 4. The length of the CDR3 is 14 residues. CDR1 and CDR2 (germline): WSHSY, SAAADI. CDR3 sequence: CASSDRTRKETQYF. CDR3 bases read: TGCGCCAGCAGTGACAGGACTAGAAAAGAGACC.

As concerns this clone: The sequenced fragment ends 3 residues before the CDR3 boundary, so the rest is inferred from the germline J gene. The chain is built from TRBV30 and TRBJ1-1; weak D call: TRBD1 (5 bases). Trimming pared 4 bases from V and 0 bases from J, leaving 18 bases between. The CDR3 covers 16 residues. Germline-derived CDR1 and CDR2 are GTSNPN and SVGIG (reference sequence). CDR3 region: CAWTKKGKGMNTEAFF. Partial CDR3 DNA: TGTGCCTGGACCAAAAAGGGGAAGGGGATGAACACTGAA.

A remark on this clone: The CDR3 end lies 3 residues beyond the end of the read and is filled in from the germline J gene. The rearrangement links TRBV5-6 to TRBJ2-5; tentatively, D is TRBD2 (5 bases). CDR1 SGHDT and CDR2 YYEEEE come from the germline V gene. The V and J ends lost 1 base and 5 bases respectively, with 12 bases between them. The CDR3 has 14 residues. Partial CDR3 DNA: TGTGCCAGCAGCTTGTTCGGACCGGGGGAGACC. It codes for CASSLFGPGET. The whole CDR3 protein reads CASSLFGPGETQYF.